Listed here are 28 T cell receptor beta chains from one sample, sequenced in a study of blood T cell repertoires in COVID-19. TCRdb's table, derived via immunoSEQ multiplex PCR, lists solely in-frame clones and lacks some. The profile shows about 46,000 clones, around nine tenths of them singletons. Specimen: peripheral blood. The source is a man in his 60s with active or convalescent COVID-19.

This chain links TRBV9 with TRBJ2-5, with 12 bases that match TRBD2. Germline CDR1 reads SGDLS; CDR2 reads YYNGEE. Losses at the gene ends were 4 bases for V and 5 bases for J; bases not matched to a gene: 15. The CDR3 loop spans 18 amino acids. The chain's CDR3 is CASSPDPTSGGIGETQYF. The CDR3 DNA is TGTGCCAGCAGCCCCGACCCGACTAGCGGGGGCATAGGGGAGACCCAGTACTTC.

A single count supports this clone. The chain carries TRBV7-6 and TRBJ2-3; a weak D match, TRBD1 (5 bases). Germline V lookup: CDR1 SGHVS, CDR2 FNYEAQ. The CDR3 runs to 15 residues. Trimming took 1 base from V and 3 from J, leaving 11 bases between them. The CDR3 DNA is TGTGCCAGCAGCTTAGGTTCGGCAGGGACAGATACGCAGTATTTT. This encodes CASSLGSAGTDTQYF.

V usage is TRBV30 and J usage is TRBJ1-3; D unclear. Germline CDR1 and CDR2: GTSNPN and SVGIG (reference sequence). Trimming stripped 2 bases from V and 4 bases from J, with 12 bases between. There are 14 residues in the CDR3. The CDR3 DNA sequence: TGTGCCTGGAGTTATGGCAGATACGGAAACACCATATATTTT. Translation: CAWSYGRYGNTIYF.

The genes are TRBV2 and TRBJ1-2, with TRBD1 identical over 7 bases. Germline V gives CDR1 SNHLY, CDR2 FYNNEI. The CDR3 is 11 residues long. V lost 8 bases to trimming and J lost 7 bases; unmatched junction nucleotides: 4. The CDR3 nucleotides are TGTGCCAGCCAACAGGGGTCTGGCTACACCTTC. It yields the protein CASQQGSGYTF.

The chain links TRBV7-6 to TRBJ1-6; TRBD1 is a possible D gene (5 bases). Germline CDR1 SGHVS, CDR2 FNYEAQ. Trimming pared 6 bases from V and 9 bases from J, leaving 12 bases between. The CDR3 covers 13 residues. CDR3 residues: CASSGGVSSPLHF. DNA for the CDR3: TGTGCCAGCAGTGGAGGGGTGAGTTCACCCCTCCACTTT.

V gene TRBV28 combines with J gene TRBJ1-3; 7 bases fit TRBD1. CDR1 MDHEN and CDR2 SYDVKM come from the germline V gene. The CDR3 is 15 amino acids. V lost 5 bases and J lost 0; bases outside the gene matches: 4. CDR3 nucleotide sequence: TGTGCCAGCAGTCCCCGACAGGGCTCTGGAAACACCATATATTTT. The encoded protein is CASSPRQGSGNTIYF.

The chain employs TRBV5-6 and TRBJ2-5; no reliable D call. This CDR3 has 15 amino acids. V was clipped by 0 bases and J by 5 bases, with 14 bases between them. The germline V gene has CDR1 SGHDT and CDR2 YYEEEE. Here the CDR3 DNA reads TGTGCCAGCAGCTTGGAACAATATGTGGAGGAGACCCAGTACTTC. Translated: CASSLEQYVEETQYF.

This clone was detected only a few times. The chain has TRBV25-1 and TRBJ1-2, with D perhaps matching TRBD1 (5 bases). The CDR3 has 11 residues. The germline V gene encodes CDR1 MGHDK and CDR2 SYGVNS. The V gene lost 7 bases and the J gene lost 6 bases, with 9 bases spanning the gap. The CDR3 DNA reads TGTGCCAGCACGGGACTTAATGGCTACACCTTC. This codes for CASTGLNGYTF.

This chain joins TRBV9 and TRBJ2-1, with a tentative D call TRBD2 (5 bases). This CDR3 has 15 amino acids. Trimming removed 6 bases at V and 0 bases at J, with 13 bases between. Germline values: CDR1 SGDLS, CDR2 YYNGEE. CDR3 in DNA: TGTGCCAGCACCCGCACGGGAAGCTCCTACAATGAGCAGTTCTTC. Translating it yields CASTRTGSSYNEQFF.

This chain links TRBV6-5 with TRBJ2-1; D call uncertain. CDR1 is MNHEY, CDR2 SVGAGI, per germline. The CDR3 length is 15 residues. The V gene lost 5 bases and the J gene lost 3 bases, with 14 bases spanning the gap. For the CDR3, the DNA is TGTGCCAGCAGTCCTCCTACGCGGCTCTACAATGAGCAGTTCTTC. Translated: CASSPPTRLYNEQFF.

The V call is TRBV4-1, the J call TRBJ1-6, with TRBD1 matching over 9 bases. The V and J ends lost 2 bases and 9 bases, in that order; junction bases with no gene match: 8. CDR1 is MGHRA and CDR2 is YSYEKL in the germline V gene. There are 16 residues in the CDR3. The CDR3 here is CASSQTLQGAVSPLHF. The CDR3 coding sequence is TGCGCCAGCAGCCAAACCCTACAGGGGGCAGTTTCACCCCTCCACTTT.

The V and J genes are TRBV30 and TRBJ1-2; TRBD1 matches 12 bases. The CDR3 sequence is 13 residues long. From germline, CDR1 is GTSNPN and CDR2 SVGIG (reference sequence). Trimming took 5 bases from V and 5 from J; bases not matched to a gene: 3. CDR3 sequence (DNA): TGTGCCTGGGGGACAGGGGGCGCGTATGGCTACACCTTC. Translation gives CAWGTGGAYGYTF.

This chain uses TRBV5-4 with TRBJ1-1; D possibly corresponds to TRBD1 (6 bases). Between the trimmed V and J ends, which lost 5 bases and 1 base, there was a span of 15 bases. The V gene's germline CDR1 is SGHNT and CDR2 YYREEE (reference sequence). The CDR3 sequence is 15 residues long. The CDR3 DNA sequence: TGTGCCAGCAGTCATCCTAAACAGGGGAACACTGAAGCTTTCTTT. Encoded protein: CASSHPKQGNTEAFF.

The J gene is TRBJ1-5, the V gene TRBV7-8, with D perhaps TRBD1 (6 bases). V was cut by 2 bases and J by 1 base, with 12 bases left in between. The CDR3 has 16 amino acids. The V gene's germline CDR1 is SGHVS and CDR2 FQNEAQ. CDR3 residues: CASSLRGGTSNQPQHF. In DNA, the CDR3 is TGTGCCAGCAGCTTAAGGGGGGGAACAAGCAATCAGCCCCAGCATTTT.

The chain links TRBV2 to TRBJ2-7; TRBD1 matches at 9 bases. Germline assignment: CDR1 SNHLY and CDR2 FYNNEI. CDR3 length: 13 amino acids. The trim removed 8 bases at V and 2 bases at J, leaving 4 bases unmatched. The CDR3 loop is CASGGTGPYEQYF. The DNA of the CDR3 is TGTGCCAGCGGAGGGACAGGGCCCTACGAGCAGTACTTC.

This clone was picked up a small number of times. This chain joins TRBV28 and TRBJ1-1; maybe TRBD1 (5 bases). V was shortened by 7 bases and J by 7 bases, with 19 bases between the two germline ends. The CDR3 consists of 14 residues. Germline V gene lookup returns CDR1 MDHEN and CDR2 SYDVKM. This CDR3 is CASMHARAEYEAFF. The CDR3 DNA reads TGTGCCAGCATGCACGCCAGGGCCGAGTATGAAGCTTTCTTT.

This chain links TRBV29-1 with TRBJ2-1; D gene unclear. Trimming cost V 7 bases and J 3 bases, with 13 bases left between them. Germline V gives CDR1 SQVTM, CDR2 ANQGSEA. This CDR3 is 13 amino acids long. CDR3 loop: CSGDLIDYNEQFF. The CDR3 nucleotides read TGCAGCGGTGACCTAATAGACTACAATGAGCAGTTCTTC.

This chain connects TRBV5-6 to TRBJ1-5; perhaps TRBD1 as D (6 bases). V gave up 5 bases and J gave up 11 bases, with 14 bases separating them. Germline loops: CDR1 SGHDT, CDR2 YYEEEE. The CDR3 has 12 amino acids. The CDR3: CASSPAQGAQHF. DNA of the CDR3: TGTGCCAGCAGTCCGGCACAGGGCGCCCAGCATTTT.

This clone was observed a few times. The chain carries TRBV4-3 and TRBJ1-5; a possible D gene is TRBD1 (5 bases). This CDR3 comprises 13 residues. CDR1 and CDR2 from the germline V gene are LGHNA and YSLEER. V lost 0 bases, J lost 6 bases, and 6 bases lay in between. The CDR3 coding sequence is TGCGCCAGCAGCCAAGATCAGGGTCAGCCCCAGCATTTT. Residues: CASSQDQGQPQHF.

This chain connects TRBV4-1 to TRBJ1-1; the D gene is possibly TRBD1 (6 bases). CDR3 size: 15 residues. Germline V CDR1 and CDR2: MGHRA, YSYEKL. V was cut by 2 bases and J by 0 bases, with 10 bases left in between. CDR3 DNA: TGCGCCAGCAGCCAAAGGCAGGGGATGAACACTGAAGCTTTCTTT. It is translated as CASSQRQGMNTEAFF.

The chain links TRBV5-1 to TRBJ2-3; 7 bases map to TRBD1. Trimming removed 5 bases from V and 3 bases from J; junction bases left unmatched: 3. Per the germline V gene, CDR1 is SGHRS and CDR2 is YFSETQ. The CDR3 totals 13 residues. The CDR3 DNA reads as TGCGCCAGCAGGACAGGGATGACAGATACGCAGTATTTT. Residues: CASRTGMTDTQYF.

The chain joins TRBV2 to TRBJ2-5; D call uncertain. The CDR3 totals 13 residues. Germline CDR1 is SNHLY and CDR2 is FYNNEI. V was shortened by 3 bases and J by 7 bases, with 12 bases between the two germline ends. CDR3 nucleotides: TGTGCCAGCAGTGATTCGCGAGCCGGGACCCAGTACTTC. Protein: CASSDSRAGTQYF.

Here the CDR3 reads CASSSRVTDTQYF. The CDR3 DNA follows: TGTGCCAGCAGCTCCAGGGTGACAGATACGCAGTATTTT. The chain has TRBV9 and TRBJ2-3; D perhaps matches TRBD1 (5 bases). The CDR3 is 13 residues long. V was pared by 4 bases and J by 3 bases, with 9 bases between. Germline lookup yields CDR1 SGDLS and CDR2 YYNGEE.

The J gene is TRBJ1-6, the V gene TRBV9; possible D gene TRBD1, 5 bases. The ends were cut back, 3 bases at V and 10 bases at J, with 11 bases in the middle. The CDR3 consists of 13 residues. Germline CDR1 and CDR2: SGDLS and YYNGEE. CDR3 region: CASSAQVRSPLHF. CDR3 sequence (DNA): TGTGCCAGCAGCGCACAGGTTCGCTCACCCCTCCACTTT.

The table lists this clone with a count of one. The chain is built from TRBV15 and TRBJ1-1; no reliable D call. This CDR3 is built from 16 residues. Germline CDR1 is LNHNV and CDR2 is YYDKDF (reference sequence). The ends were cut back, 1 base at V and 1 base at J, with 13 bases in the middle. Here the CDR3 reads CATSRGVQRSNTEAFF. The CDR3 region has the DNA TGTGCCACCAGCAGAGGAGTCCAGCGGTCGAACACTGAAGCTTTCTTT. The complete variable domain, with remaining parts taken from reference TRBV15 and TRBJ1-1, reads DAMVIQNPRYQVTQFGKPVTLSCSQTLNHNVMYWYQQKSSQAPKLLFHYYDKDFNNEADTPDNFQSRRPNTSFCFLDIRSPGLGDTAMYLCATSRGVQRSNTEAFFGQGTRLTVV.

This chain uses TRBV4-1 with TRBJ2-7; the D is unclear. Germline CDR1 MGHRA, CDR2 YSYEKL. The CDR3 length is 16 residues. V lost 1 base, J lost 2 bases, and 15 bases lay in between. The CDR3 is CASSQVKAGTTYEQYF. CDR3 bases: TGCGCCAGCAGCCAAGTAAAGGCAGGCACAACCTACGAGCAGTACTTC.

The chain joins TRBV29-1 to TRBJ2-1; D is perhaps TRBD2 (5 bases). The germline CDR1 and CDR2 sequences are SQVTM and ANQGSEA. The CDR3 is 14 residues long. V gave up 0 bases and J gave up 10 bases, with 16 bases separating them. In DNA form, the CDR3 reads TGCAGCGTTGAAGATGAGAGCCAAACGGGGGAGCAGTTCTTC. Translated, it gives CSVEDESQTGEQFF.

The chain carries TRBV20-1 and TRBJ1-5; D may be TRBD1 (5 bases). The CDR3 extends over 14 amino acids. Germline V gene data show CDR1 as DFQATT and CDR2 as SNEGSKA (reference sequence). V lost 3 bases and J 2 bases, leaving 11 bases between the germline ends. The CDR3 DNA follows: TGCAGTGCTAGTCGGGGGGTAGGCAATCAGCCCCAGCATTTT. It specifies CSASRGVGNQPQHF.